This TCR beta chain was sequenced in a study of T cell changes during pregnancy in multiple sclerosis (dated by TCRdb to the late 2010s). Regarding the research as a whole: The study examined how the T cell repertoire changed over the course of pregnancy in women with multiple sclerosis.

Concerning this clone: Its antigen target is currently unknown. Nothing much larger sits one base from this clone, and base qualities are not available.

The library was built by means of the immunoSEQ multiplex PCR assay. The source is immuneACCESS, and TCRdb retained only in-frame sequences with V and J called. Part of the clones is not carried over; for the studies checked, unresolved V genes explain less than half of this, and the remainder is unexplained. The table for this sample lists tens of thousands of clones; roughly 90% of them were counted only once. 1.5% to 2% of the sample belongs to the ten largest clones. The sample in question was peripheral blood, obtained in the first trimester of pregnancy. The receptor was isolated from a female donor with multiple sclerosis, enrolled in a pregnancy study.

The nucleotide sequence is TGTGCCAGCAGTTTGCTAGGGACAGGCACTTACAATGAGCAGTTCTTC. Translated, it gives CASSLLGTGTYNEQFF. The chain couples TRBV27 to TRBJ2-1; the central 8 bases match TRBD1. CDR3 length: 16 amino acids, cysteine to phenylalanine. Just CDR3 DNA is preserved here, 48 bases in frame from base 1. CDR1 MNHEY and CDR2 SMNVEV are derived from the germline V gene (reference sequence). V loses 3 bases at its end and J loses 4 bases; junction bases beyond the gene matches: 8.